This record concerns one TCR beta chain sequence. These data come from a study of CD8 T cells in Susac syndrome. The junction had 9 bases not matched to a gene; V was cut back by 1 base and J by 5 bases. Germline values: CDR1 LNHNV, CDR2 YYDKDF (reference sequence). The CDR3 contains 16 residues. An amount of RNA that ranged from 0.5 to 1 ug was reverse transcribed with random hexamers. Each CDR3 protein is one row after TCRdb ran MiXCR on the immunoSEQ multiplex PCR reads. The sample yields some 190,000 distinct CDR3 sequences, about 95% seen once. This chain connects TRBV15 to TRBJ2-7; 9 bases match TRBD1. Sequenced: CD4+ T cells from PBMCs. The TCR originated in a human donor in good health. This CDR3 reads CATSRGYGTGINEQYF. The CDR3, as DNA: TGTGCCACCAGCAGAGGATACGGGACAGGGATCAACGAGCAGTACTTC.